This T cell receptor (beta chain) appears in the sequencing data of a study of OX40 agonist ivuxolimab in advanced cancers. The overall study: From about 20 to 79 years was the age range, with a mean of about 56 years, and nearly 85% were male. Whole-study results and caveats: Relative to CD4+, CD8+ T cells held more expanded clones on average.

Using immunoSEQ multiplex PCR, the repertoire was profiled, and TCRdb retains in-frame clones only, with some absent. The sample contains just over 80,000 clones, more than 75% of which appear only once. About this clone itself: Its target is unknown.

V lost 3 bases and J lost 5, with 16 bases in between. Germline CDR1 and CDR2: SEHNR and FQNEAQ (reference sequence). The CDR3 spans 15 residues. The chain joins TRBV7-9 to TRBJ1-1, with a tentative D call TRBD1 (5 bases). The material sequenced was CD4+ or CD8+ T cells sorted from blood, taken in a trial of the OX40 agonist ivuxolimab. The source of this sequence is an adult with an advanced solid tumor such as melanoma, head and neck, liver or kidney cancer. The CDR3 sequence is CASSLSEGKGTEAFF. CDR3 in DNA: TGTGCCAGCAGCTTGTCTGAGGGGAAAGGGACTGAAGCTTTCTTT.